Shown below are 8 T cell receptor beta chains from a single sample sequenced in a study of identical twins. TCRdb reprocessed the 5' RACE reads with MiXCR, giving one entry per CDR3 protein. The repertoire holds approximately 500,000 distinct CDR3 sequences, over 12% seen once, with 0.35% to 0.45% in the top ten. The same data also contributed to another study, on yellow fever vaccine responses in identical twins.

Material for sequencing was CD4+ T cells sorted from blood. All receptors come from a woman aged 18 to 35 in good health.

A few counts support this clonotype. This chain joins TRBV12-3 or TRBV12-4 and TRBJ2-7; perhaps TRBD2 as D (6 bases). Trimming took off 4 bases at V and 1 base at J, with 11 bases between the two ends. There are 14 residues in the CDR3. CDR3: CASSSLARSYEQYF. DNA for the CDR3: TGTGCCAGCAGTTCGCTAGCGAGGTCCTACGAGCAGTACTTC.

This clonotype was seen a few times. The chain carries TRBV3-1 and TRBJ1-5; D gene ambiguous. Per germline, CDR1 LGHDT and CDR2 YNNKEL (reference sequence). Trimming shortened V by 1 base and J by 4 bases, and 5 bases separated the two germline ends. The CDR3 spans 13 residues. The CDR3, as DNA: TGTGCCAGCAGCCAAGGTGCTAATCAGCCCCAGCATTTT. This gives the protein CASSQGANQPQHF.

This clonotype was picked up a small number of times. This chain connects TRBV6-5 to TRBJ2-7; D tentatively fits TRBD1 or TRBD2 (5 bases each). Deletions cut 6 bases from V and 2 bases from J, with 14 bases between. CDR1 and CDR2 from the germline V gene are MNHEY and SVGAGI. This CDR3 contains 14 residues. The CDR3 nucleotides are TGTGCCAGCAGATATGGGACGGGAACCTACGAGCAGTACTTC. This codes for CASRYGTGTYEQYF.

The V call is TRBV3-1, the J call TRBJ2-1; 10 bases are a match to TRBD2. Germline V gene data show CDR1 as LGHDT and CDR2 as YNNKEL (reference sequence). Unmatched junction bases numbered 8, after V lost 5 bases and J lost 4 bases. The CDR3 totals 16 residues. CDR3 DNA: TGTGCCAGCAGCACGAGGGGAGCGGGAGGGTACAATGAGCAGTTCTTC. This translates into CASSTRGAGGYNEQFF.

The chain carries TRBV29-1 and TRBJ2-3; 10 bases line up with TRBD1. Germline trimming cut 6 bases from V and 3 bases from J; bases unmatched to any gene: 6. The CDR3 runs 14 residues. Germline CDR1 and CDR2: SQVTM and ANQGSEA. In nucleotides, the CDR3 is TGCAGCGTCCTCGACAGGGGGCTAACAGATACGCAGTATTTT. Encoded protein: CSVLDRGLTDTQYF.

This clonotype was detected once. This sequence joins TRBV7-9 and TRBJ2-1, with TRBD2 identical over 9 bases. In germline, CDR1 is SEHNR, CDR2 FQNEAQ (reference sequence). The CDR3 runs 14 residues. V lost 5 bases, J lost 7 bases, and 6 bases stayed unmatched. The DNA of the CDR3 is TGTGCCAGCAGCCTTAGCGGGAGTGGGAATGAGCAGTTCTTC. Amino acids: CASSLSGSGNEQFF.

The chain couples TRBV29-1 to TRBJ1-2; D remains unclear. V was pared by 2 bases and J by 0 bases, with 7 bases between. This CDR3 is built from 13 residues. Per germline, CDR1 SQVTM and CDR2 ANQGSEA. For the CDR3, the DNA is TGCAGCGTTGAAATCGTATCTAACTATGGCTACACCTTC. Amino acids: CSVEIVSNYGYTF.

Ten or more counts support this clonotype. This chain links TRBV29-1 with TRBJ2-5; 10 bases agree with TRBD1. Germline CDR1 and CDR2: SQVTM and ANQGSEA. V shed 3 bases, J shed 4 bases, and the junction held 8 bases outside the gene matches. This CDR3 has 15 amino acids. The CDR3 sequence is CSVEDRDRGGETQYF. As DNA, the CDR3 is TGCAGCGTTGAGGATCGGGACAGGGGCGGAGAGACCCAGTACTTC.